This TCR beta chain was identified during a study of CD8 T cells in Susac syndrome. Findings and caveats of the study: The relatively small number of individuals in the TCR sequencing and HLA analysis was acknowledged by the study.

Random hexamers were used to reverse transcribe the RNA input (about 0.45 to 1 ug). The TCR beta CDR3 was amplified by immunoSEQ multiplex PCR across 54 Vbeta, 13 Jbeta. TCRdb recomputed calls from the immunoSEQ multiplex PCR reads with MiXCR, one row per CDR3 protein. The table lists approximately 150,000 distinct CDR3 sequences, approximately 93% of them singletons, with roughly 0.1% in the top ten. The authors carried out high-throughput sequencing of TCR beta. They applied it to CD8+ and CD4+ T cells obtained from blood. TEMRA cells were FACS-enriched, while CD8+ and CD4+ T cells were negatively isolated. Trimming cost V 4 bases and J 6 bases; bases outside gene matches: 5. Germline lookup yields CDR1 SGDLS and CDR2 YYNGEE. This CDR3 region has 14 residues. This clonotype has just a few counts. What it recognizes is unknown.

The source material was CD4+ T cells from PBMCs. The chain links TRBV9 to TRBJ2-3; 10 nucleotides agree with TRBD1. The receptor was isolated from a human donor with multiple sclerosis. Here the CDR3 reads CASSLGQGLDTQYF. The CDR3 DNA reads TGTGCCAGCAGCCTGGGACAGGGGTTGGATACGCAGTATTTT.